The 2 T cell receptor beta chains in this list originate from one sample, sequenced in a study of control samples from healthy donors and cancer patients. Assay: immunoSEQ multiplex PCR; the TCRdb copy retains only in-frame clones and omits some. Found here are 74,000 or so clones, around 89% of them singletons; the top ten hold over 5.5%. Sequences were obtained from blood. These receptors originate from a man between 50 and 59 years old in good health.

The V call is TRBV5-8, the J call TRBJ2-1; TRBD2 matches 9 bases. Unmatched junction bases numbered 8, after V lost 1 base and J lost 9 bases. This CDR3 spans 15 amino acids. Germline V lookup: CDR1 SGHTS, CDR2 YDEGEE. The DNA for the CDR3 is TGTGCCAGCAGCTTGCGCGGGGGGGCATTTAGTGAGCAGTTCTTC. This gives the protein CASSLRGGAFSEQFF.

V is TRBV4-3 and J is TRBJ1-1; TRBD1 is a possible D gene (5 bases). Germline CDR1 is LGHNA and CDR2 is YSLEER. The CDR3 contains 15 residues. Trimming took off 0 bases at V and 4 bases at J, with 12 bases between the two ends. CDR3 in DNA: TGCGCCAGCAGCCAAGAAGGCCCTGGGGGCACTGAAGCTTTCTTT. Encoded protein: CASSQEGPGGTEAFF.